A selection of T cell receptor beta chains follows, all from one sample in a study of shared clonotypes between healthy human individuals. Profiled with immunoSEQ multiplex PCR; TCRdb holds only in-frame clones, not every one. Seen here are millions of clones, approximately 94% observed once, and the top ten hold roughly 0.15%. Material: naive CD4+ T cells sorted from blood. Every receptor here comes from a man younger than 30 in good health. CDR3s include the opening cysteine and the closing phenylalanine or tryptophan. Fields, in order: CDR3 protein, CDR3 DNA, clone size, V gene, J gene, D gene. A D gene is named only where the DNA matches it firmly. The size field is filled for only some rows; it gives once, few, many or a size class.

CDR3aa: CASSVGVNNEQFF
CDR3nt: TGTGCCAGCAGCGTAGGGGTAAACAATGAGCAGTTCTTC
abundance: NA
v_gene: TRBV9
j_gene: TRBJ2-1
d_gene: NA

CDR3aa: CASSPSGTGGTDTQYF
CDR3nt: TGCGCCAGCAGCCCCTCGGGTACGGGGGGCACAGATACGCAGTATTTT
abundance: NA
v_gene: TRBV5-1
j_gene: TRBJ2-3
d_gene: NA

CDR3aa: CASSSAQQGKGYTF
CDR3nt: TGTGCCAGCAGCTCCGCACAACAGGGGAAGGGCTACACCTTC
abundance: NA
v_gene: TRBV7-2
j_gene: TRBJ1-2
d_gene: TRBD1

CDR3aa: CASSYLQGTYGYTF
CDR3nt: TGTGCCAGCAGTTACTTGCAGGGGACCTATGGCTACACCTTC
abundance: NA
v_gene: TRBV6-5
j_gene: TRBJ1-2
d_gene: NA

CDR3aa: CASSLTTNTGELFF
CDR3nt: TGCGCCAGCAGCTTGACCACGAACACCGGGGAGCTGTTTTTT
abundance: NA
v_gene: TRBV5-1
j_gene: TRBJ2-2
d_gene: NA

CDR3aa: CASSRQVADYNEQFF
CDR3nt: TGCGCCAGCAGCCGTCAAGTGGCGGATTACAATGAGCAGTTCTTC
abundance: NA
v_gene: TRBV4-1
j_gene: TRBJ2-1
d_gene: NA

CDR3aa: CASSLGGTGFSYEQYF
CDR3nt: TGTGCCAGCAGCCTGGGCGGGACAGGGTTCTCCTACGAGCAGTACTTC
abundance: NA
v_gene: TRBV9
j_gene: TRBJ2-7
d_gene: TRBD1

CDR3aa: CASSSGTRSYNEQFF
CDR3nt: TGTGCCAGCAGCTCCGGGACTAGGTCTTACAATGAGCAGTTCTTC
abundance: NA
v_gene: TRBV5-8
j_gene: TRBJ2-1
d_gene: TRBD2

CDR3aa: CASSALGEQFF
CDR3nt: TGTGCCAGCAGCGCGCTTGGTGAGCAGTTCTTC
abundance: NA
v_gene: TRBV6-6
j_gene: TRBJ2-1
d_gene: NA

CDR3aa: CASSDPGGNTGELFF
CDR3nt: TGCGCCAGCAGTGACCCGGGTGGGAACACCGGGGAGCTGTTTTTT
abundance: NA
v_gene: TRBV10-1
j_gene: TRBJ2-2
d_gene: NA

CDR3aa: CASSLVGLAGVREQYF
CDR3nt: TGTGCCAGCAGCTTGGTGGGACTAGCGGGAGTGCGCGAGCAGTACTTC
abundance: NA
v_gene: TRBV5-4
j_gene: TRBJ2-7
d_gene: TRBD2

CDR3aa: CASSPRDYEQYF
CDR3nt: TGTGCCAGCAGCCCCCGGGACTACGAGCAGTACTTC
abundance: NA
v_gene: TRBV7-2
j_gene: TRBJ2-7
d_gene: NA

CDR3aa: CASSIDRGAGNQPQHF
CDR3nt: TGTGCCAGTAGTATAGATAGGGGGGCGGGCAATCAGCCCCAGCATTTT
abundance: NA
v_gene: TRBV19
j_gene: TRBJ1-5
d_gene: NA

CDR3aa: CASSTTGLGEKLFF
CDR3nt: TGTGCCAGTAGTACGACAGGGCTAGGAGAAAAACTGTTTTTT
abundance: NA
v_gene: TRBV19
j_gene: TRBJ1-4
d_gene: TRBD1

CDR3aa: CASSLGTGDTEAFF
CDR3nt: TGTGCCAGCAGCTTAGGGACAGGGGACACTGAAGCTTTCTTT
abundance: NA
v_gene: TRBV7-3
j_gene: TRBJ1-1
d_gene: TRBD1

CDR3aa: CASSLQGALTDTQYF
CDR3nt: TGTGCCAGCAGCTTACAGGGGGCCCTGACAGATACGCAGTATTTT
abundance: NA
v_gene: TRBV7-8
j_gene: TRBJ2-3
d_gene: TRBD1

CDR3aa: CAISTSGSGNTGELFF
CDR3nt: TGTGCCATCAGTACTAGCGGGAGCGGTAACACCGGGGAGCTGTTTTTT
abundance: NA
v_gene: TRBV10-3
j_gene: TRBJ2-2
d_gene: TRBD2

CDR3aa: CASSAGTSGRVAKNIQYF
CDR3nt: TGTGCCAGCAGCGCTGGGACTAGCGGGAGGGTAGCCAAAAACATTCAGTACTTC
abundance: NA
v_gene: TRBV9
j_gene: TRBJ2-4
d_gene: TRBD2

CDR3aa: CASSQGDRRGAQYF
CDR3nt: TGCGCCAGCAGCCAAGGAGACAGGCGGGGGGCCCAGTACTTC
abundance: NA
v_gene: TRBV4-3
j_gene: TRBJ2-5
d_gene: TRBD2

CDR3aa: CASSLGSYTEAFF
CDR3nt: TGTGCCAGCAGTTTGGGTTCGTACACTGAAGCTTTCTTT
abundance: NA
v_gene: TRBV28
j_gene: TRBJ1-1
d_gene: NA

CDR3aa: CASSDRLAERYEQYF
CDR3nt: TGTGCCAGCAGTGATCGGCTAGCGGAGAGATACGAGCAGTACTTC
abundance: NA
v_gene: TRBV2
j_gene: TRBJ2-7
d_gene: TRBD2

CDR3aa: CASSLKGTGSSGNTIYF
CDR3nt: TGTGCCAGCAGCTTAAAGGGGACAGGTTCCTCTGGAAACACCATATATTTT
abundance: once
v_gene: TRBV7-9
j_gene: TRBJ1-3
d_gene: TRBD1

CDR3aa: CASSPARGTGYEQYF
CDR3nt: TGTGCCAGCAGTCCCGCTAGAGGGACAGGGTACGAGCAGTACTTC
abundance: once
v_gene: TRBV2
j_gene: TRBJ2-7
d_gene: TRBD1

CDR3aa: CASSLEGNLNSPLHF
CDR3nt: TGCGCCAGCAGCTTGGAGGGCAACCTGAATTCACCCCTCCACTTT
abundance: NA
v_gene: TRBV5-1
j_gene: TRBJ1-6
d_gene: NA

CDR3aa: CASSPSTYEQYF
CDR3nt: TGTGCCAGCTCACCATCAACCTACGAGCAGTACTTC
abundance: NA
v_gene: TRBV18
j_gene: TRBJ2-7
d_gene: NA

CDR3aa: CATLQAGRTGELFF
CDR3nt: TGTGCCACGCTCCAAGCGGGAAGGACCGGGGAGCTGTTTTTT
abundance: NA
v_gene: TRBV19
j_gene: TRBJ2-2
d_gene: TRBD2

CDR3aa: CASSAASSYEQYF
CDR3nt: TGTGCCAGCAGCGCAGCTAGCTCCTACGAGCAGTACTTC
abundance: NA
v_gene: TRBV5-4
j_gene: TRBJ2-7
d_gene: NA

CDR3aa: CASSLDILLSPLHF
CDR3nt: TGTGCCAGCAGCCTGGACATTCTACTTTCACCCCTCCACTTT
abundance: NA
v_gene: TRBV7-9
j_gene: TRBJ1-6
d_gene: NA

CDR3aa: CASSKPGIVGYTF
CDR3nt: TGTGCCAGTAGCAAGCCAGGGATTGTCGGCTACACCTTC
abundance: few
v_gene: TRBV19
j_gene: TRBJ1-2
d_gene: NA

CDR3aa: CASSLTHPGELFF
CDR3nt: TGTGCCAGCAGCTTAACTCACCCCGGGGAGCTGTTTTTT
abundance: NA
v_gene: TRBV7-2
j_gene: TRBJ2-2
d_gene: NA

CDR3aa: CASSLDGLDLREQFF
CDR3nt: TGTGCCAGCAGCTTAGACGGACTAGACCTTAGGGAGCAGTTCTTC
abundance: NA
v_gene: TRBV7-2
j_gene: TRBJ2-1
d_gene: TRBD2

CDR3aa: CASSFDDRAKNIQYF
CDR3nt: TGTGCCAGCAGCTTCGATGACAGGGCCAAAAACATTCAGTACTTC
abundance: NA
v_gene: TRBV7-9
j_gene: TRBJ2-4
d_gene: NA

CDR3aa: CSVEEYSETQYF
CDR3nt: TGCAGCGTTGAAGAGTACAGTGAGACCCAGTACTTC
abundance: NA
v_gene: TRBV29-1
j_gene: TRBJ2-5
d_gene: NA

CDR3aa: CASSPPGQGGGYTF
CDR3nt: TGTGCCAGCAGTCCACCGGGACAGGGAGGCGGCTACACCTTC
abundance: NA
v_gene: TRBV25-1
j_gene: TRBJ1-2
d_gene: TRBD1

CDR3aa: CASSRSKMSGELFF
CDR3nt: TGTGCCAGTAGCAGATCCAAGATGAGCGGGGAGCTGTTTTTT
abundance: NA
v_gene: TRBV19
j_gene: TRBJ2-2
d_gene: NA

CDR3aa: CASTSDNSYEQYF
CDR3nt: TGTGCCAGCACCTCCGACAACTCCTACGAGCAGTACTTC
abundance: NA
v_gene: TRBV6-5
j_gene: TRBJ2-7
d_gene: NA

CDR3aa: CATRTAYYEQYF
CDR3nt: TGTGCCACACGGACAGCCTACTACGAGCAGTACTTC
abundance: NA
v_gene: TRBV6-5
j_gene: TRBJ2-7
d_gene: NA

CDR3aa: CASSLLGGREPQHF
CDR3nt: TGTGCCAGCAGCTTACTGGGGGGTCGGGAGCCCCAGCATTTT
abundance: NA
v_gene: TRBV7-2
j_gene: TRBJ1-5
d_gene: NA

CDR3aa: CASSQGLRTGVTEKLFF
CDR3nt: TGTGCCAGCAGCCAAGGTCTGAGGACAGGCGTTACTGAAAAACTGTTTTTT
abundance: NA
v_gene: TRBV14
j_gene: TRBJ1-4
d_gene: TRBD1

CDR3aa: CASRSQMTDTEAFF
CDR3nt: TGTGCCAGCCGCTCTCAAATGACGGACACTGAAGCTTTCTTT
abundance: NA
v_gene: TRBV2
j_gene: TRBJ1-1
d_gene: NA

CDR3aa: CASSLEPRGEQFF
CDR3nt: TGTGCCAGCAGCTTAGAACCCAGGGGTGAGCAGTTCTTC
abundance: NA
v_gene: TRBV7-2
j_gene: TRBJ2-1
d_gene: NA

CDR3aa: CASSVAPGTIYEQYF
CDR3nt: TGTGCCAGCAGCGTAGCGCCCGGGACTATCTACGAGCAGTACTTC
abundance: NA
v_gene: TRBV9
j_gene: TRBJ2-7
d_gene: TRBD2

CDR3aa: CASGSTGYSNQPQHF
CDR3nt: TGTGCCAGCGGGTCGACAGGTTATAGCAATCAGCCCCAGCATTTT
abundance: NA
v_gene: TRBV28
j_gene: TRBJ1-5
d_gene: NA

CDR3aa: CAIREDRRIEAFF
CDR3nt: TGTGCCATCAGGGAGGACAGGAGAATTGAAGCTTTCTTT
abundance: NA
v_gene: TRBV10-3
j_gene: TRBJ1-1
d_gene: TRBD1

CDR3aa: CASSLGPDSQGSGTQYF
CDR3nt: TGCGCCAGCAGCTTGGGACCTGACAGCCAGGGGAGTGGTACGCAGTATTTT
abundance: NA
v_gene: TRBV5-1
j_gene: TRBJ2-3
d_gene: NA

CDR3aa: CASSEFRLSYTF
CDR3nt: TGTGCCAGCAGCGAATTCCGGCTGAGCTACACCTTC
abundance: NA
v_gene: TRBV6-1
j_gene: TRBJ1-2
d_gene: NA

CDR3aa: CASRPDNSGANVLTF
CDR3nt: TGTGCCAGCAGACCCGACAACTCTGGGGCCAACGTCCTGACTTTC
abundance: NA
v_gene: TRBV6-5
j_gene: TRBJ2-6
d_gene: NA

CDR3aa: CASSPHRDSYGYTF
CDR3nt: TGTGCCAGCAGCCCCCACCGGGACAGCTATGGCTACACCTTC
abundance: NA
v_gene: TRBV9
j_gene: TRBJ1-2
d_gene: TRBD1

CDR3aa: CASSPRQGFQPQHF
CDR3nt: TGTGCCAGTAGTCCGCGACAGGGTTTTCAGCCCCAGCATTTT
abundance: NA
v_gene: TRBV19
j_gene: TRBJ1-5
d_gene: TRBD1